The 27 T cell receptor beta chains below all came from one sample that was sequenced in a study of blood T cell repertoires in COVID-19. Generated by immunoSEQ multiplex PCR, the TCRdb table keeps only in-frame clones and is missing some. This sample yields roughly 190,000 clones, of which about 86% are seen a single time; roughly 3.7% belongs to the top ten. The sample taken for sequencing was peripheral blood. Receptors originate from a young man with active or convalescent COVID-19.

The chain recombines TRBV6-8 with TRBJ2-7; a weak D match, TRBD1 (5 bases). The CDR3 is 14 residues long. Germline CDR1 and CDR2: MNHGY and SAAAGT. Trimming took off 3 bases at V and 6 bases at J, with 15 bases between the two ends. In DNA form, the CDR3 reads TGTGCCAGCAGTTATCTTAGGGGTTGGGGCGAGCAGTACGTC. As protein: CASSYLRGWGEQYV.

The J gene is TRBJ1-6, the V gene TRBV25-1; no clear D gene. V shed 3 bases and J shed 4 bases, with 16 bases lying between them. This CDR3 has 17 amino acids. From germline, CDR1 is MGHDK and CDR2 SYGVNS. The CDR3 DNA follows: TGTGCCAGCAGTGACTCGGGGTCCCTCCTTTATAATTCACCCCTCCACTTT. The encoded protein is CASSDSGSLLYNSPLHF.

This chain joins TRBV4-2 and TRBJ1-5; D is unclear. The CDR3 runs 18 residues. Germline assignment: CDR1 LGHNA and CDR2 YNFKEQ. The V end was cut by 1 base, the J end by 7 bases, with 23 bases between. The CDR3 bases are TGTGCCAGCAGCCAAGGGGGTGGCGGGGAGCGGCTTGGACAGCCCCAGCATTTT. Translation gives CASSQGGGGERLGQPQHF.

This clone was found once. This CDR3 reads CASSITSLQTEAFF. The CDR3 nucleotides are TGTGCCAGCAGTATCACCTCTTTGCAGACTGAAGCTTTCTTT. The chain carries TRBV6-5 and TRBJ1-1; D ambiguous. Germline V lookup: CDR1 MNHEY, CDR2 SVGAGI. With 5 bases removed from V and 5 bases from J, the gap between germline ends came to 15 bases. The CDR3 has 14 residues.

The chain combines TRBV28 with TRBJ2-6; no reliable D call. Germline assignment: CDR1 MDHEN and CDR2 SYDVKM. The CDR3 contains 14 residues. V lost 3 bases to trimming and J lost 1 base, with 4 bases between them. In DNA form, the CDR3 reads TGTGCCAGCAGTTTCCTATCTGGGGCCAACGTCCTGACTTTC. Its protein product is CASSFLSGANVLTF.

For the CDR3, the DNA is TGTGCCAGCAGCGAGACAGGGGACCGAGTTATTTCTGAAGCTTTCTTT. It specifies CASSETGDRVISEAFF. The chain recombines TRBV13 with TRBJ1-1; 8 positions match TRBD1. The CDR3 consists of 16 residues. The V segment lost 5 bases and the J segment 6 bases; nucleotides outside the gene matches: 14. Germline CDR1 is PRHDT and CDR2 is FYEKMQ (reference sequence).

This clone has only one observation. The CDR3 DNA follows: TGTGCCAGCAGTTTATCGCGGGGAATAGAAGCTTTCTTT. Its translation: CASSLSRGIEAFF. The chain carries TRBV12-3 or TRBV12-4 and TRBJ1-1; D unresolved. The CDR3 is made up of 13 amino acids. Trimming cost V 2 bases and J 8 bases, with 12 bases left between them.

Only one count was recorded for this clone. This rearrangement joins TRBV11-2 to TRBJ1-2; 11 positions match TRBD1. The germline gives CDR1 SGHAT, CDR2 FQNNGV. This CDR3 has 17 amino acids. Unmatched junction bases numbered 13, after V lost 3 bases and J lost 7 bases. As DNA, the CDR3 is TGTGCCAGCAGCTTGAGCAGGACAGGGGGCAGCTCTGGTGGCTACACCTTC. Amino acids: CASSLSRTGGSSGGYTF. The whole variable domain, remainder taken from reference TRBV11-2 and TRBJ1-2, is EAGVAQSPRYKIIEKRQSVAFWCNPISGHATLYWYQQILGQGPKLLIQFQNNGVVDDSQLPKDRFSAERLKGVDSTLKIQPAKLEDSAVYLCASSLSRTGGSSGGYTFGSGTRLTVV.

The chain couples TRBV5-4 to TRBJ1-4, with no clear D. Trimming took 3 bases from V and 2 from J, leaving 8 bases between them. CDR3 length equals 14 residues. Per the germline V gene, CDR1 is SGHNT and CDR2 is YYREEE (reference sequence). The CDR3 reads CASSSTGTNEKLFF. The CDR3 bases are TGTGCCAGCAGCTCGACCGGGACTAATGAAAAACTGTTTTTT.

This chain uses TRBV6-2 or TRBV6-3 with TRBJ2-7, with TRBD1 as a possible D gene (7 bases). The CDR3 has 16 amino acids. Looked up from germline, CDR1 is MNHEY and CDR2 is SVGEGT. V gave up 6 bases and J gave up 0 bases, with 18 bases separating them. CDR3 in amino acids: CASSPGAGQSSYEQYV. The CDR3, as DNA: TGTGCCAGCAGCCCCGGGGCGGGACAGAGCTCCTACGAGCAGTACGTC.

The chain carries TRBV7-6 and TRBJ2-7, with 8 nucleotides matching TRBD2. Looked up from germline, CDR1 is SGHVS and CDR2 is FNYEAQ. The CDR3 covers 14 residues. V lost 3 bases and J lost 1; bases outside the gene matches: 2. The DNA for the CDR3 is TGTGCCAGCAGCTTGGGACTAGTTTCCTACGAGCAGTACTTC. It is translated as CASSLGLVSYEQYF.

The chain links TRBV4-2 to TRBJ2-7, with D possibly matching TRBD2 (5 bases). The CDR3 extends over 16 amino acids. The germline CDR1 and CDR2 sequences are LGHNA and YNFKEQ. V gave up 2 bases and J gave up 0 bases, with 14 bases separating them. The CDR3 loop is CASSQTVSSNSYEQYF. The CDR3 coding sequence is TGTGCCAGCAGCCAAACGGTCTCTAGCAACTCCTACGAGCAGTACTTC.

This chain links TRBV9 with TRBJ2-7, with TRBD1 matching 10 bases. The length of the CDR3 is 15 residues. V shed 2 bases, J shed 4 bases, and the junction held 6 bases outside the gene matches. The germline gives CDR1 SGDLS, CDR2 YYNGEE. The CDR3 sequence: CASSVTPGQGYEQYF. The CDR3 coding sequence is TGTGCCAGCAGCGTTACCCCGGGACAGGGGTACGAGCAGTACTTC.

This chain links TRBV28 with TRBJ2-7; D might be TRBD2 (6 bases). CDR1 is MDHEN, CDR2 SYDVKM, per germline. CDR3 size: 15 residues. The V end lost 4 bases, the J end lost 1 base, and 14 bases lay between the germline ends. CDR3 nucleotide sequence: TGTGCCAGCAGTTGGAATTGGGGGGAGTCCTACGAGCAGTACTTC. This encodes CASSWNWGESYEQYF.

This chain links TRBV11-3 with TRBJ1-2; the match to TRBD1 covers 10 bases. CDR1 is SGHNT and CDR2 is YENEEA in the germline V gene. This CDR3 region has 13 residues. The V and J ends lost 5 bases and 7 bases, in that order; junction bases with no gene match: 4. Here the CDR3 reads CASSRQGASGYTF. The CDR3 DNA reads TGTGCCAGCAGCCGACAGGGGGCCTCTGGCTACACCTTC.

This clone was counted a few times. V is TRBV19 and J is TRBJ1-5; 7 nucleotides match TRBD1. From germline, CDR1 is LNHDA and CDR2 SQIVND (reference sequence). Unmatched junction bases numbered 18, after V lost 0 bases and J lost 4 bases. This CDR3 spans 20 amino acids. The CDR3, as DNA: TGTGCCAGTAGTATAGATCCCGGAAGGGGGCGCTTTGGAGTGAATCAGCCCCAGCATTTT. Its translation: CASSIDPGRGRFGVNQPQHF.

The genes are TRBV3-1 (or the pseudogene TRBV3-2) and TRBJ1-2, with D possibly TRBD1 on 6 matching bases. The V gene lost 7 bases and the J gene lost 4 bases, with 16 bases spanning the gap. There are 14 residues in the CDR3. The germline V gene has CDR1 LGHDT and CDR2 YNNKEL (reference sequence). Here the CDR3 reads CASTNRGGLYGYTF. Here the CDR3 DNA reads TGTGCCAGCACCAATCGGGGGGGGCTCTATGGCTACACCTTC.

This clone showed up just once. The chain recombines TRBV19 with TRBJ1-1; 9 bases are shared with TRBD1. The germline gives CDR1 LNHDA, CDR2 SQIVND (reference sequence). The CDR3 loop spans 15 amino acids. The V segment lost 5 bases and the J segment 1 base; nucleotides outside the gene matches: 5. DNA for the CDR3: TGTGCCAGTAGTCCGGGGACAGGGAAGAACACTGAAGCTTTCTTT. It translates to CASSPGTGKNTEAFF.

The CDR3, as DNA: TGCGCCAGCAGCCTATTCCCGGGTTTTGAGCAGTACTTC. It codes for CASSLFPGFEQYF. J is TRBJ2-7 and V is TRBV4-3; D not certain. This CDR3 is 13 amino acids long. V was clipped by 4 bases and J by 7 bases, with 14 bases between them. The germline V gene has CDR1 LGHNA and CDR2 YSLEER.

The CDR3 protein is CASSRALAGGGNIQYF. For the CDR3, the DNA is TGTGCCAGCAGCCGGGCACTAGCGGGGGGCGGGAACATTCAGTACTTC. The V gene is TRBV3-1 (or the pseudogene TRBV3-2), the J gene TRBJ2-4; 12 bases agree with TRBD2. Trimming removed 4 bases from V and 7 bases from J; junction bases left unmatched: 8. The CDR3 has 16 residues. Germline V gives CDR1 LGHDT, CDR2 YNNKEL (reference sequence).

The CDR3 spells CASSGSGGMRNTIYF. CDR3 bases: TGTGCCAGCAGCGGATCGGGGGGCATGAGAAACACCATATATTTT. This chain connects TRBV9 to TRBJ1-3; tentative D call: TRBD1 (6 bases). The CDR3 contains 15 residues. V shed 3 bases and J shed 5 bases, with 15 bases lying between them. Germline V gene lookup returns CDR1 SGDLS and CDR2 YYNGEE. Drawing the rest from reference TRBV9 and TRBJ1-3, the complete variable domain is DSGVTQTPKHLITATGQRVTLRCSPRSGDLSVYWYQQSLDQGLQFLIQYYNGEERAKGNILERFSAQQFPDLHSELNLSSLELGDSALYFCASSGSGGMRNTIYFGEGSWLTVV.

The chain employs TRBV7-9 and TRBJ2-2; TRBD2 is a possible D gene (6 bases). V lost 3 bases and J lost 6, with 14 bases in between. This CDR3 spans 15 amino acids. Germline V gene lookup returns CDR1 SEHNR and CDR2 FQNEAQ (reference sequence). The CDR3 spells CASSFRGFDSGELFF. CDR3 nucleotide sequence: TGTGCCAGCAGCTTTCGGGGGTTCGATTCCGGGGAGCTGTTTTTT.

In its sample, this clone was seen once. The rearrangement joins TRBV12-3 or TRBV12-4 to TRBJ1-4; no firm D call. This CDR3 is 11 amino acids long. Trimming pared 5 bases from V and 7 bases from J, leaving 5 bases between. CDR3: CASSLGEKLFF. CDR3 nucleotide sequence: TGTGCCAGCAGTCTCGGTGAAAAACTGTTTTTT.

The rearrangement joins TRBV5-4 to TRBJ2-1; 7 nucleotides match TRBD2. After removal of 0 bases from V and 6 bases from J, the junction contained 6 bases not matched to a gene. The CDR3 runs 15 residues. In germline, CDR1 is SGHNT, CDR2 YYREEE (reference sequence). This CDR3 is CASSLVSGGGNEQFF. In nucleotides, the CDR3 is TGTGCCAGCAGCTTGGTGTCTGGGGGGGGCAATGAGCAGTTCTTC.

The chain uses TRBV4-1 and TRBJ1-2; D not resolved. V lost 3 bases and J 5 bases, leaving 13 bases between the germline ends. Germline-derived CDR1 and CDR2 are MGHRA and YSYEKL. CDR3 size: 14 residues. CDR3 DNA sequence: TGCGCCAGCAGCCACGGAGAACCCTCTTATGGCTACACCTTC. Residues: CASSHGEPSYGYTF.

The gene calls are TRBV11-2 and TRBJ1-2; D perhaps matches TRBD1 (5 bases). The V end lost 0 bases, the J end lost 3 bases, and 5 bases lay between the germline ends. The CDR3 loop spans 13 amino acids. Germline CDR1 reads SGHAT; CDR2 reads FQNNGV. The CDR3 is CASSLDRDYGYTF. In DNA form, the CDR3 reads TGTGCCAGCAGCTTAGACAGGGACTATGGCTACACCTTC.

The genes are TRBV5-5 and TRBJ1-1; 7 nucleotides align to TRBD1. Germline-derived CDR1 and CDR2 are SGHKS and YYEKEE (reference sequence). V lost 4 bases, J lost 0 bases, and 3 bases stayed unmatched. The CDR3 is 14 residues long. CDR3 residues: CASSLGTVNTEAFF. The CDR3 DNA reads TGTGCCAGCAGCCTCGGGACAGTGAACACTGAAGCTTTCTTT.